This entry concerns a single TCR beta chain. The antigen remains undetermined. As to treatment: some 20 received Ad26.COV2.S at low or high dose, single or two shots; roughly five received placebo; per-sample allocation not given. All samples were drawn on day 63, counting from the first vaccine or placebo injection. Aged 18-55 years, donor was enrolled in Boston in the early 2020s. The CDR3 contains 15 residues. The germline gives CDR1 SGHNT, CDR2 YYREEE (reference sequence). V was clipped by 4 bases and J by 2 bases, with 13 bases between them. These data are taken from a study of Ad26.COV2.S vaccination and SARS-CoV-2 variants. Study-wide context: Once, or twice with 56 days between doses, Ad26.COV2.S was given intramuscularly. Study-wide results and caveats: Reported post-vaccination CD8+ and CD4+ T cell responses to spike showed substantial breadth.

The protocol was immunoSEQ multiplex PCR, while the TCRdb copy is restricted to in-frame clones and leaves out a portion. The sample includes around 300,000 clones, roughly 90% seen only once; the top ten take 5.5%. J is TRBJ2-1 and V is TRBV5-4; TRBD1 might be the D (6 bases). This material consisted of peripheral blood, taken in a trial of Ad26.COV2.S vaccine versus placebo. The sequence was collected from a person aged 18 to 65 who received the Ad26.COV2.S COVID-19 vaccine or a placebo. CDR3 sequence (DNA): TGTGCCAGCAGCGTAACCCGGGACACCTACAATGAGCAGTTCTTC. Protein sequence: CASSVTRDTYNEQFF.